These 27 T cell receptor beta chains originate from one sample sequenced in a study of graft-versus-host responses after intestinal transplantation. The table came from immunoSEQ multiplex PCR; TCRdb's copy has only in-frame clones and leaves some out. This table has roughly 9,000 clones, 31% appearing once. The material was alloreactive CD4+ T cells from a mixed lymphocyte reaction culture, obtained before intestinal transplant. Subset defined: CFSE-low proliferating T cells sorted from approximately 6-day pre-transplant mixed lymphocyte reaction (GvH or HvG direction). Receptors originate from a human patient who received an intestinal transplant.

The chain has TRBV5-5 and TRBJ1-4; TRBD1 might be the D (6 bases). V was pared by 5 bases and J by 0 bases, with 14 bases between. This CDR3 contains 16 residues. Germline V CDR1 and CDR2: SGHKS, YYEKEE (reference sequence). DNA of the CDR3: TGTGCCAGCAGACGCAGACAGGACCCAACTAATGAAAAACTGTTTTTT. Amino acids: CASRRRQDPTNEKLFF.

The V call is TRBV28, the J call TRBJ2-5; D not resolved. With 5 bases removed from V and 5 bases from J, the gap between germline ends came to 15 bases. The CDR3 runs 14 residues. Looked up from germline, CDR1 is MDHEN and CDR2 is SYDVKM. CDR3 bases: TGTGCCAGCAGTCCCAACTTAATTGAGGAGACCCAGTACTTC. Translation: CASSPNLIEETQYF.

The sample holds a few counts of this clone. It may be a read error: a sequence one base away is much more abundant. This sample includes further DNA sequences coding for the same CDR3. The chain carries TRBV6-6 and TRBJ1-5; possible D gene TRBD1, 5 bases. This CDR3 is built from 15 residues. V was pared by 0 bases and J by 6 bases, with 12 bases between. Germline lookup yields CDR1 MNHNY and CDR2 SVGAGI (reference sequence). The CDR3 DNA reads TGTGCCAGCAGTTACTCAGGCAGGGAGGGTCAGCCCCAGCATTTT. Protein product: CASSYSGREGQPQHF.

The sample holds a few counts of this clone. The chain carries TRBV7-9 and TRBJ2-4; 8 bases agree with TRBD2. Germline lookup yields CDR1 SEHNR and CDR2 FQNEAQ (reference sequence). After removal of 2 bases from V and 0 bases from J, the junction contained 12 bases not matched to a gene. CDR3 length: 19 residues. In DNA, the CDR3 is TGTGCCAGCAGCTTACTTATACTAGCGGCGGGTTTAGCCAAAAACATTCAGTACTTC. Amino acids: CASSLLILAAGLAKNIQYF. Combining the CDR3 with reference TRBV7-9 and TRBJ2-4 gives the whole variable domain DTGVSQNPRHKITKRGQNVTFRCDPISEHNRLYWYRQTLGQGPEFLTYFQNEAQLEKSRLLSDRFSAERPKGSFSTLEIQRTEQGDSAMYLCASSLLILAAGLAKNIQYFGAGTRLSVL.

CDR3 residues: CASSRDRGIINSPLHF. CDR3 DNA: TGTGCCAGCAGTCGGGACAGGGGGATAATTAATTCACCCCTCCACTTT. The chain combines TRBV27 with TRBJ1-6; 11 bases agree with TRBD1. Germline-derived CDR1 and CDR2 are MNHEY and SMNVEV (reference sequence). Unmatched junction bases numbered 6, after V lost 5 bases and J lost 6 bases. The CDR3 runs 16 residues.

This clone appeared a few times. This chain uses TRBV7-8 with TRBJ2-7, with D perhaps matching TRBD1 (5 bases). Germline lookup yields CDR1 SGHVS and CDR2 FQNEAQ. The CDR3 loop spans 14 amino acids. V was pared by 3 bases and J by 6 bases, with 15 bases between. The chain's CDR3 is CASSFWRTTREQYF. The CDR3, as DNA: TGTGCCAGCAGCTTCTGGCGGACAACACGCGAGCAGTACTTC.

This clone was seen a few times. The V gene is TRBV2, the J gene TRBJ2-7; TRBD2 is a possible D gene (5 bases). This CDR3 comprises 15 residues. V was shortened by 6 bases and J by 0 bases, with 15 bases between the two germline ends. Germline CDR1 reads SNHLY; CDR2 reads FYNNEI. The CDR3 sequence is CASRAGVLFSYEQYF. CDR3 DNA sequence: TGTGCCAGCAGAGCCGGGGTACTATTCTCCTACGAGCAGTACTTC.

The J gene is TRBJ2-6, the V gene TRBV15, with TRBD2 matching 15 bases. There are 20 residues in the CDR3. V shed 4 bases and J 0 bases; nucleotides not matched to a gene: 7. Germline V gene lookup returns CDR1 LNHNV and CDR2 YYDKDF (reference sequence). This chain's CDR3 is CATSIPGLAGGTSGANVLTF. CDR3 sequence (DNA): TGTGCCACCAGCATCCCGGGACTAGCGGGAGGTACCTCTGGGGCCAACGTCCTGACTTTC.

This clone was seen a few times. The CDR3 here is CASSSDEDRAAYNEQFF. CDR3 nucleotide sequence: TGTGCCAGCAGTTCCGATGAGGACAGGGCGGCCTACAATGAGCAGTTCTTC. The genes are TRBV28 and TRBJ2-1; 8 nucleotides line up with TRBD1. Trimming at V came to 4 bases and at J to 2 bases, leaving 10 bases not matched to a gene. The germline V gene encodes CDR1 MDHEN and CDR2 SYDVKM. CDR3 size: 17 residues.

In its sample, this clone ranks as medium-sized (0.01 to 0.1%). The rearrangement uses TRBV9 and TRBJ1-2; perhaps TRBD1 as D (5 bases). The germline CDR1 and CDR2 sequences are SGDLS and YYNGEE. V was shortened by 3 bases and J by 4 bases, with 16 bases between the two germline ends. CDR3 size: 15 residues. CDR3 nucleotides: TGTGCCAGCAGCGCCGGTGGGGGGAGGACCTATGGCTACACCTTC. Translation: CASSAGGGRTYGYTF.

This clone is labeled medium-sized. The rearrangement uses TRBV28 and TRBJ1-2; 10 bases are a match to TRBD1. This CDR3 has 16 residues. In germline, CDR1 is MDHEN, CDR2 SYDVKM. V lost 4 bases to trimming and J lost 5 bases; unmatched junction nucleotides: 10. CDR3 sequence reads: CASSSPPGQGQYGYTF. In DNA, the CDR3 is TGTGCCAGCAGTTCCCCTCCGGGACAGGGGCAATATGGCTACACCTTC.

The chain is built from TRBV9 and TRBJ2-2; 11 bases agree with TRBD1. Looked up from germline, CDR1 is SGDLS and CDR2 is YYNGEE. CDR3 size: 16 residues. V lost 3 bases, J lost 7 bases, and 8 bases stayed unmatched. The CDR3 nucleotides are TGTGCCAGCAGCGCCCGGGACAGGGGGTCGATCGGGGAGCTGTTTTTT. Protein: CASSARDRGSIGELFF.

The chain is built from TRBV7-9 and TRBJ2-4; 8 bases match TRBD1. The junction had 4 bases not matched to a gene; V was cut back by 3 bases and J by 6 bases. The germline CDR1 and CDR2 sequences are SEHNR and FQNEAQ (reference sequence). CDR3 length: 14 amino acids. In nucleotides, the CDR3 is TGTGCCAGCAGCTTTCAGGGGGCGGCAAACATTCAGTACTTC. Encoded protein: CASSFQGAANIQYF.

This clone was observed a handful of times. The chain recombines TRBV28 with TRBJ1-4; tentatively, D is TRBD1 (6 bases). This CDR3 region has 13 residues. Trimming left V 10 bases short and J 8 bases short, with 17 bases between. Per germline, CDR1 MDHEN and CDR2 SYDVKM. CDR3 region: CATGPQGQEKLFF. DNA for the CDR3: TGTGCCACCGGGCCGCAGGGGCAAGAAAAACTGTTTTTT.

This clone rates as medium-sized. CDR3 loop: CSVRRDRTTDTQYF. CDR3 nucleotides: TGCAGCGTCCGCCGGGACAGGACCACAGATACGCAGTATTTT. The chain joins TRBV29-1 to TRBJ2-3, with 8 bases that match TRBD1. J was trimmed by 2 bases and V by 6 bases; bases with no gene match: 7. This CDR3 has 14 residues. Per the germline V gene, CDR1 is SQVTM and CDR2 is ANQGSEA.

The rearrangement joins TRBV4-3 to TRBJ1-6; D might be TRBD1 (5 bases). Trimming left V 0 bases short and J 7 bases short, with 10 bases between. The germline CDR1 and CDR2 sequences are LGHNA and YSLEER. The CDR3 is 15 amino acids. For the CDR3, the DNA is TGCGCCAGCAGCCAAGATCAGGGAAGGAATTCACCCCTCCACTTT. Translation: CASSQDQGRNSPLHF.

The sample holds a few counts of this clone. The CDR3 reads CASSLGGDPSGNTIYF. In nucleotides, the CDR3 is TGCGCCAGCAGCTTGGGCGGGGACCCCTCTGGAAACACCATATATTTT. This rearrangement joins TRBV5-1 to TRBJ1-3; TRBD1 might be the D (5 bases). Germline V gene lookup returns CDR1 SGHRS and CDR2 YFSETQ. V lost 0 bases and J 0 bases, leaving 10 bases between the germline ends. The CDR3 runs 16 residues. Full variable domain (missing parts from reference TRBV5-1 and TRBJ1-3): KAGVTQTPRYLIKTRGQQVTLSCSPISGHRSVSWYQQTPGQGLQFLFEYFSETQRNKGNFPGRFSGRQFSNSRSEMNVSTLELGDSALYLCASSLGGDPSGNTIYFGEGSWLTVV.

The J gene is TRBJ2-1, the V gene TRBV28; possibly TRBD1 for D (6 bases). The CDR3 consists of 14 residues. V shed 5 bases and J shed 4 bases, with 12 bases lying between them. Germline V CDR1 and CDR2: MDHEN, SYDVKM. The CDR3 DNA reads TGTGCCAGCAGTGCGTATACAGGGTACAATGAGCAGTTCTTC. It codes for CASSAYTGYNEQFF.

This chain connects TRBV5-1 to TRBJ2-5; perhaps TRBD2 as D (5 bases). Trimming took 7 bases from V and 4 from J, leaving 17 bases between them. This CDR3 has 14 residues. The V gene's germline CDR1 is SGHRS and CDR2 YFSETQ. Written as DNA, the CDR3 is TGCGCCAGCGGACTTGGGAGTCGCGGAGAGACCCAGTACTTC. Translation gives CASGLGSRGETQYF.

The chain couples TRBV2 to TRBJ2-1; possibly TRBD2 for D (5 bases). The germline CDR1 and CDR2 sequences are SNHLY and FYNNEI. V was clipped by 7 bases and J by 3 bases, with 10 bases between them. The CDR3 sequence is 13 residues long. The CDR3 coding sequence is TGTGCCAGCATTAGGGAGAGCTACAATGAGCAGTTCTTC. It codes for CASIRESYNEQFF.

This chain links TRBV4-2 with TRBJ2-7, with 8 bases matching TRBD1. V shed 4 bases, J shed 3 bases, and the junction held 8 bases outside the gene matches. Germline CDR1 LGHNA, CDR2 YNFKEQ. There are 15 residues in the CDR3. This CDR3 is CASSRIGQGDYEQYF. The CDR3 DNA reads TGTGCCAGCAGCCGCATTGGACAGGGCGACTACGAGCAGTACTTC.

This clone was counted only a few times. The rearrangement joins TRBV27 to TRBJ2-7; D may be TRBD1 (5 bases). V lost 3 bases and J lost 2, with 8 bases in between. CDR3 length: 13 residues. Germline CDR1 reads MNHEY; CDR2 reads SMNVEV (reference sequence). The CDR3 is CASSFRAAYEQYF. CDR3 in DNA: TGTGCCAGCAGTTTCAGGGCGGCCTACGAGCAGTACTTC.

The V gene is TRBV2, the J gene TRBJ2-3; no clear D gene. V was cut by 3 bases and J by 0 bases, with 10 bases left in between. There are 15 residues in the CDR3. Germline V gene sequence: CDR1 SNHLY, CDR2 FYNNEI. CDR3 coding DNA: TGTGCCAGCAGTGAGGTGGGCTTTAGCACAGATACGCAGTATTTT. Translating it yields CASSEVGFSTDTQYF. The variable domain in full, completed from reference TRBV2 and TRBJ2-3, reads EPEVTQTPSHQVTQMGQEVILRCVPISNHLYFYWYRQILGQKVEFLVSFYNNEISEKSEIFDDQFSVERPDGSNFTLKIRSTKLEDSAMYFCASSEVGFSTDTQYFGPGTRLTVL.

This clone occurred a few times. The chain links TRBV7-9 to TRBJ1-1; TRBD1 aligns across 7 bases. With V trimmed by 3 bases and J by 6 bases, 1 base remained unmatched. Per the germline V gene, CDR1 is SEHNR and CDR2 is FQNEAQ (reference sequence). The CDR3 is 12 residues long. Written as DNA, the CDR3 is TGTGCCAGCAGCTTCGGGACAGCTGAAGCTTTCTTT. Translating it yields CASSFGTAEAFF.

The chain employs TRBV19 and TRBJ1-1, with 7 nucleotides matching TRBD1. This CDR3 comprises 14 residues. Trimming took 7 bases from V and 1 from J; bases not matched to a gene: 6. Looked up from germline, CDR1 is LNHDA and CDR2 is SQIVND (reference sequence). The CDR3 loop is CASTQGRRNTEAFF. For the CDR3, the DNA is TGTGCCAGTACACAGGGGCGAAGGAACACTGAAGCTTTCTTT.

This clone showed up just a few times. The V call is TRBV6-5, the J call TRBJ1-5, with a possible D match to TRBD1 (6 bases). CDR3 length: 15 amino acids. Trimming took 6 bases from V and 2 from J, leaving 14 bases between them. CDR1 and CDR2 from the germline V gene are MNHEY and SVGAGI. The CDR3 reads CASRATGSGNQPQHF. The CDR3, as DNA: TGTGCCAGCAGAGCTACAGGGTCCGGCAATCAGCCCCAGCATTTT.

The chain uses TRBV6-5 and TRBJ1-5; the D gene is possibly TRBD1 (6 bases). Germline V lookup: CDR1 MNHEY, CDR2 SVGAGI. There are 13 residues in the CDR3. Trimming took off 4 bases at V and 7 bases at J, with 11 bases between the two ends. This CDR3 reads CASSSTGYQPQHF. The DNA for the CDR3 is TGTGCCAGCAGTTCCACAGGGTACCAGCCCCAGCATTTT.